The T cell receptor beta chain described here comes from a study of cytomegalovirus exposure and HLA in healthy donors. The overall study: Most genotyped donors, 81% of about 360, had Caucasian-associated genetic ancestry. Overall study findings and caveats: As immune exposure information, only CMV serostatus was available.

For this clone: Its antigen is as yet unknown.

V gave up 5 bases and J gave up 5 bases; unmatched junction bases: 9. In germline, CDR1 is LGHNT, CDR2 FRNRAP. The CDR3 covers 15 residues. PCR amplification relied on 60 Vbeta primers (plus 13 Jbeta primers). The repertoire was sequenced with immunoSEQ multiplex PCR; TCRdb's copy has only in-frame clones and lacks some. The repertoire holds more than 90,000 clones, with 79% as singletons. The sequence was collected from a woman aged 18-35 years in good health and CMV-seropositive. The sample consisted of PBMCs. V is TRBV12-5 and J is TRBJ2-5; 9 nucleotides line up with TRBD1. CDR3 residues: CASGPGTGLEETQYF. Written as DNA, the CDR3 is TGTGCTAGTGGTCCCGGGACAGGGTTAGAGGAGACCCAGTACTTC. Full variable domain (outside the CDR3, taken from reference TRBV12-5 and TRBJ2-5): DARVTQTPRHKVTEMGQEVTMRCQPILGHNTVFWYRQTMMQGLELLAYFRNRAPLDDSGMPKDRFSAEMPDATLATLKIQPSEPRDSAVYFCASGPGTGLEETQYFGPGTRLLVL.